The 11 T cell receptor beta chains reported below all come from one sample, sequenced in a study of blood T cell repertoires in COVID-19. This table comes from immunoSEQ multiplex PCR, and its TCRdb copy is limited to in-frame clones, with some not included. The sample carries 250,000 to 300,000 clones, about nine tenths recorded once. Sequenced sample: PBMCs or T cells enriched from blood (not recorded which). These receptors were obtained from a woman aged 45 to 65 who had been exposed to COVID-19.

The CDR3 is CASSDSSGVPGTDTQYF. The CDR3, as DNA: TGTGCCAGCAGTGATTCTTCCGGAGTCCCCGGCACAGATACGCAGTATTTT. This chain uses TRBV25-1 with TRBJ2-3; D remains ambiguous. The CDR3 contains 17 residues. V was shortened by 3 bases and J by 1 base, with 17 bases between the two germline ends. Looked up from germline, CDR1 is MGHDK and CDR2 is SYGVNS.

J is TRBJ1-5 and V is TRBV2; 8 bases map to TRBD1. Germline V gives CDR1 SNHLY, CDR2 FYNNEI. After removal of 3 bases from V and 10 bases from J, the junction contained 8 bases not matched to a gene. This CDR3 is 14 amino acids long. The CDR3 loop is CASSDRDRYGPQHF. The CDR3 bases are TGTGCCAGCAGTGATCGGGACAGGTACGGTCCCCAGCATTTT. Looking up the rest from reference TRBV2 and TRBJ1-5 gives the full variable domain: EPEVTQTPSHQVTQMGQEVILRCVPISNHLYFYWYRQILGQKVEFLVSFYNNEISEKSEIFDDQFSVERPDGSNFTLKIRSTKLEDSAMYFCASSDRDRYGPQHFGDGTRLSIL.

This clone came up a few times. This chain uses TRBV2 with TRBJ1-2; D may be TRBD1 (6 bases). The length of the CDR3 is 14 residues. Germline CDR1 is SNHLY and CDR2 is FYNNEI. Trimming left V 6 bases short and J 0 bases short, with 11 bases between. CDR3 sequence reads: CASRGAAPNYGYTF. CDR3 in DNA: TGTGCCAGCAGGGGGGCGGCACCTAACTATGGCTACACCTTC.

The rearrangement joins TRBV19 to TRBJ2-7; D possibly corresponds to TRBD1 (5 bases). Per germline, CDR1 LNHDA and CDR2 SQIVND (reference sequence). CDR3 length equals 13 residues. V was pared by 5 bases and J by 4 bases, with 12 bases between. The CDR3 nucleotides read TGTGCCAGTAGTGCGTCGCAGGGTTACGAGCAGTACTTC. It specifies CASSASQGYEQYF.

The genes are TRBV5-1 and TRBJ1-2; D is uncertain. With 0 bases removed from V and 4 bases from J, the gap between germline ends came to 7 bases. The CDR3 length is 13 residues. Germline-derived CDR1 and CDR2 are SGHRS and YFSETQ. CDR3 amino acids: CASSLAQPYGYTF. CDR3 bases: TGCGCCAGCAGCTTGGCACAGCCCTATGGCTACACCTTC. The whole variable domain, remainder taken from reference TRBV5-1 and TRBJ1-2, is KAGVTQTPRYLIKTRGQQVTLSCSPISGHRSVSWYQQTPGQGLQFLFEYFSETQRNKGNFPGRFSGRQFSNSRSEMNVSTLELGDSALYLCASSLAQPYGYTFGSGTRLTVV.

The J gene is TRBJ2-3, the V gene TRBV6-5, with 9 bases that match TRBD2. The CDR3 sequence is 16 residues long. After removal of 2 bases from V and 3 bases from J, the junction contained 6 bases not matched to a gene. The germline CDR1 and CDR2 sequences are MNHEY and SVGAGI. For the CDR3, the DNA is TGTGCCAGCAGTTACAGGGGGCTAGCGGGGACAGATACGCAGTATTTT. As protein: CASSYRGLAGTDTQYF.

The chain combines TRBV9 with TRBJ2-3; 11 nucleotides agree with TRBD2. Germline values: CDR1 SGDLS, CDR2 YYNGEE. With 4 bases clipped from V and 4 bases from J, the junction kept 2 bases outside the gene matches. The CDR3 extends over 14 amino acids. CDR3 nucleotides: TGTGCCAGCAGCCCGGGACTAGCGGCAGATACGCAGTATTTT. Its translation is CASSPGLAADTQYF.

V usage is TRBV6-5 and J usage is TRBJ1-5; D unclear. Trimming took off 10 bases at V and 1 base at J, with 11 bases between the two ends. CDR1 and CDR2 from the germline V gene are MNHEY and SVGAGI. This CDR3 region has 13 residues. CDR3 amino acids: CATDGESNQPQHF. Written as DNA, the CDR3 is TGTGCCACCGATGGGGAGAGCAATCAGCCCCAGCATTTT.

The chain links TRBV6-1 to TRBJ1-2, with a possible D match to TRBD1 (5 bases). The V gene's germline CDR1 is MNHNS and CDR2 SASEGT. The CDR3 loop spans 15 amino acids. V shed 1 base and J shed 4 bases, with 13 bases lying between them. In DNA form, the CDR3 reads TGTGCCAGCAGTGAAGGGTTAGGGGAAGTCTATGGCTACACCTTC. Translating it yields CASSEGLGEVYGYTF.

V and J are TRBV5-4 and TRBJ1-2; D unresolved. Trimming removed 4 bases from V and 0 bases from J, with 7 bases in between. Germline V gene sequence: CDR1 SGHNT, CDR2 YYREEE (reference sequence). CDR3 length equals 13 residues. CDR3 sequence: CASSPQTNYGYTF. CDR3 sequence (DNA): TGTGCCAGCAGCCCCCAGACTAACTATGGCTACACCTTC.

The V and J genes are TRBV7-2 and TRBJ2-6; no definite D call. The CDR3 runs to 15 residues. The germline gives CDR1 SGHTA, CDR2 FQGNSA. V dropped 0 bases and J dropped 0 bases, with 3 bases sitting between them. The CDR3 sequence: CASSLAGSGANVLTF. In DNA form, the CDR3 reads TGTGCCAGCAGCTTAGCCGGCTCTGGGGCCAACGTCCTGACTTTC.